This T cell receptor beta chain was captured in a study of shared clonotypes between healthy human individuals. Germline V lookup: CDR1 SNHLY, CDR2 FYNNEI. J was trimmed by 4 bases and V by 3 bases; bases with no gene match: 2. The CDR3 sequence is 14 residues long. Terminally differentiated effector memory CD45RA+ cells were excluded from the naive CD8 cells, which were CD45RO-negative and positively selected for CCR7. Libraries were prepared by immunoSEQ multiplex PCR; TCRdb keeps only in-frame clonotypes and omits some of them. This table has around 2,000,000 clones, approximately 95% appearing once.

The source of this sequence is a man between 18 and 35 years old in good health. The sequencing input was naive CD8+ T cells sorted from blood. The V gene is TRBV2, the J gene TRBJ2-1; 8 bases are a match to TRBD2. The CDR3 spells CASSDVAGYNEQFF. CDR3 sequence (DNA): TGTGCCAGCAGTGACGTAGCGGGGTACAATGAGCAGTTCTTC. The full variable domain, completed using reference TRBV2 and TRBJ2-1, is EPEVTQTPSHQVTQMGQEVILRCVPISNHLYFYWYRQILGQKVEFLVSFYNNEISEKSEIFDDQFSVERPDGSNFTLKIRSTKLEDSAMYFCASSDVAGYNEQFFGPGTRLTVL.